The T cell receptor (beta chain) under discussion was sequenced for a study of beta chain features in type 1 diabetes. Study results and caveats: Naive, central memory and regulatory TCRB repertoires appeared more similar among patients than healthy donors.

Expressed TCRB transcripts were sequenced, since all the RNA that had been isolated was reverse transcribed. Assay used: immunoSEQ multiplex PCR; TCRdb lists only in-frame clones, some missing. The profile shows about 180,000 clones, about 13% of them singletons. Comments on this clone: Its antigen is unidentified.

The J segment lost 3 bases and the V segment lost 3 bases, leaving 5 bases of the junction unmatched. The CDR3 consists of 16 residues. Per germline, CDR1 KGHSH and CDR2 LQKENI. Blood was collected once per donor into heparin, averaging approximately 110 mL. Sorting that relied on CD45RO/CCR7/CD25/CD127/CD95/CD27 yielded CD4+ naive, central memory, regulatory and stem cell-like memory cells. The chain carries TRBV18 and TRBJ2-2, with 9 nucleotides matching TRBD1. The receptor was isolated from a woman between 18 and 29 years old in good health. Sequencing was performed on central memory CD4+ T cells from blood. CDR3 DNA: TGTGCCAGCTCACCTTCGACAGGGGGAGACACCGGGGAGCTGTTTTTT. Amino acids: CASSPSTGGDTGELFF.